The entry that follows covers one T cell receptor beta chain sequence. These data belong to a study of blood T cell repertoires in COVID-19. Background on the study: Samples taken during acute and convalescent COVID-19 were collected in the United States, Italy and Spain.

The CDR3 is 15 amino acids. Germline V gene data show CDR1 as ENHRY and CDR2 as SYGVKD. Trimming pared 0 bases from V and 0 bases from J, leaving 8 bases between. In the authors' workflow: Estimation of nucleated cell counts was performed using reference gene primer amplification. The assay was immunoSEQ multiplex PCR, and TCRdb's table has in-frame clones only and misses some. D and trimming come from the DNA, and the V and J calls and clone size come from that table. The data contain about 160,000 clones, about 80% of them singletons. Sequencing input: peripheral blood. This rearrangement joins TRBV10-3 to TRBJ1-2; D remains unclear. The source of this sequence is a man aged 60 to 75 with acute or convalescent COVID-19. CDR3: CAISESNGANYGYTF. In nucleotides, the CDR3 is TGTGCCATCAGTGAGTCGAACGGAGCTAACTATGGCTACACCTTC.